This TCR beta chain comes out of a study of CD8 T cells in ankylosing spondylitis. Using quantitative 5'-RACE with molecular barcodes, the authors made TCR beta libraries. A single record per CDR3 protein comes from TCRdb applying MiXCR to the 5' RACE reads. Of about 500,000 distinct CDR3 sequences in the sample, about 13% were seen once. V was trimmed by 6 bases and J by 1 base, leaving 9 bases between them. CDR1 is MNHNS, CDR2 SASEGT, per germline. The CDR3 consists of 13 residues. The study's findings and limits: Previously reported in reactive arthritis synovial fluid and blood were some of the motif variants. Characteristic, it appeared, of ankylosing spondylitis blood was a TCR beta motif of eight highly homologous variants. There was reportedly significant enrichment of clones that were disease-linked in matched ankylosing spondylitis synovial fluid.

This clonotype has only one observation. Antigen specificity is unknown. Material: blood, either unsorted or a sorted T cell fraction (not recorded which). The J gene is TRBJ1-1, the V gene TRBV6-1, with D uncertain. The receptor was derived from a male donor with ankylosing spondylitis. CDR3 region: CASRPASNTEAFF. DNA of the CDR3: TGTGCCAGCAGACCAGCTTCGAACACTGAAGCTTTCTTT.